The clone carrying this TCR beta chain was found many times. What it binds is not known. It was RNA transcripts that yielded the amplified TCR beta CDR3 regions. HTBI primers were the set used in a first-round RT-PCR of the TCR CDR3. One entry per CDR3 protein results from TCRdb running MiXCR on the multiplex PCR reads. The sample consists of fewer than 650,000 distinct CDR3 sequences, about 14% of them appearing once. The hyperthyroidism was newly diagnosed and had lasted under 2 months; the patients were aged 18 to 65. Sample collection date corresponds to first hyperthyroidism diagnosis, prior to any ophthalmopathy symptoms. CDR1 is DFQATT, CDR2 SNEGSKA, per germline (reference sequence). The V and J ends lost 6 bases and 2 bases, in that order; junction bases with no gene match: 6. The CDR3 length is 14 residues. The sample belongs to a study of T cells in Graves' hyperthyroidism and ophthalmopathy.

Whole-study findings and limits: The model anticipated ophthalmopathy a median approximately 6.5 months pre-onset. Most expanded thyroid clonotypes above 0.001 also appeared in blood.

The sequence derives from a young woman with Graves' hyperthyroidism that later progressed to Graves' ophthalmopathy. Sequenced input: blood. V usage is TRBV20-1 and J usage is TRBJ2-1; TRBD1 agrees at 8 bases. This CDR3 reads CSAETGAPYNEQFF. As DNA, the CDR3 is TGCAGTGCCGAGACAGGGGCCCCCTACAATGAGCAGTTCTTC.